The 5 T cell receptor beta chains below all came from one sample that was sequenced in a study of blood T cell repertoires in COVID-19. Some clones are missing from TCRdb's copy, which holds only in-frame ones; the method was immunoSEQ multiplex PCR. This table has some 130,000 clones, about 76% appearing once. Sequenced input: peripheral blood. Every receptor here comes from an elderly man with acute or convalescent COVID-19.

The CDR3 here is CATSRGTQPGTIYF. Here the CDR3 DNA reads TGTGCCACCAGCAGAGGGACACAGCCCGGCACCATATATTTT. This chain joins TRBV15 and TRBJ1-3; a possible D gene is TRBD1 (5 bases). Trimming shortened V by 1 base and J by 9 bases, and 13 bases separated the two germline ends. Germline CDR1 and CDR2: LNHNV and YYDKDF (reference sequence). The CDR3 runs 14 residues.

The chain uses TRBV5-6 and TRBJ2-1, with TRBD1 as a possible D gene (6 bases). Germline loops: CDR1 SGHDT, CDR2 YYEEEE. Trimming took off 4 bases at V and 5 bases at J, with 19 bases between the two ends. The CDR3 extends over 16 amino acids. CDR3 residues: CASSTGQSRFDNEQFF. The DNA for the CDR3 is TGTGCCAGCAGCACCGGACAGTCCAGATTTGACAATGAGCAGTTCTTC.

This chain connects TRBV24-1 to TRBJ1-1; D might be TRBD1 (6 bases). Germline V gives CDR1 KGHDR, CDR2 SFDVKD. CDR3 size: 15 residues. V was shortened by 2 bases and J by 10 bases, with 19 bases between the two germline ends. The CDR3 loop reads CATSDSQVQGGGAFF. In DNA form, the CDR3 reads TGTGCCACCAGTGATTCGCAAGTACAGGGTGGTGGAGCTTTCTTT.

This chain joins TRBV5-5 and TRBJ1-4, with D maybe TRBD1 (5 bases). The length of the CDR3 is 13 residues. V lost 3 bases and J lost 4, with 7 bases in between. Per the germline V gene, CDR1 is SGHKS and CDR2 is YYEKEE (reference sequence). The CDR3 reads CASSSDSNEKLFF. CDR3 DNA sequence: TGTGCCAGCAGCTCCGACAGTAATGAAAAACTGTTTTTT.

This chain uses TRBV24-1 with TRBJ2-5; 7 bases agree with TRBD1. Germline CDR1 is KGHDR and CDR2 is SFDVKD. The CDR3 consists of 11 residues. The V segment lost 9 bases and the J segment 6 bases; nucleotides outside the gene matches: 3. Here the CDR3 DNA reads TGTGCCACCGGACAGGAGAAGACCCAGTACTTC. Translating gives CATGQEKTQYF.